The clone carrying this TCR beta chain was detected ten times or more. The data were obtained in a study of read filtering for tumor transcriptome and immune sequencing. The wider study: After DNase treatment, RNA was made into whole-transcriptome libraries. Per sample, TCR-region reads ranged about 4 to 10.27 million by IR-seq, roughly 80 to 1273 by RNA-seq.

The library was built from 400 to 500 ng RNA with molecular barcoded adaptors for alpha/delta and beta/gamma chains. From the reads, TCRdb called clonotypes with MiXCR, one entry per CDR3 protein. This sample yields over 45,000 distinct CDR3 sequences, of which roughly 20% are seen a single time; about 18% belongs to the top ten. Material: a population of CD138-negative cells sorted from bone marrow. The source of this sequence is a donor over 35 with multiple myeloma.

The CDR3 reads CASSEFEGGNEQFF. For the CDR3, the DNA is TGTGCCAGCAGTGAATTTGAGGGAGGGAATGAGCAGTTCTTC. The chain carries TRBV2 and TRBJ2-1; 7 positions match TRBD2. The CDR3 loop spans 14 amino acids. Germline CDR1 reads SNHLY; CDR2 reads FYNNEI. After removal of 2 bases from V and 7 bases from J, the junction contained 5 bases not matched to a gene.